A selection of T cell receptor beta chains follows, all from one sample in a study of blood T cells in healthy people across ages. TCRdb itself ran the 5' RACE reads through MiXCR, one entry per CDR3 protein. The sample lists some 1.4 million distinct CDR3 sequences, approximately 42% seen once, with approximately 7.9% in the top ten. Material for sequencing was blood. Receptors originate from a woman aged 18-29 years in good health. CDR3s include the opening cysteine and the closing phenylalanine or tryptophan. D genes are given only for firm matches. Size tells how often a clone was seen (once, few, many) or the class of an expanded clone, and some rows leave it out.

D gene	clone size	V gene	J gene	CDR3 DNA	CDR3 protein
NA	NA	TRBV2	TRBJ2-3	TGTGCCAGCAGTGGCACAGACGGCACAGATACGCAGTATTTT	CASSGTDGTDTQYF
TRBD2	NA	TRBV27	TRBJ2-5	TGTGCCAGCAGTTCCCGCCGACTAGCGGTCGTAGGACAAGAGACCCAGTACTTC	CASSSRRLAVVGQETQYF
NA	NA	TRBV5-1	TRBJ1-4	TGCGCCAGCAGCTTGGAGTTGCCCGGGCAAAAACCGGAAAAACTGTTTTTT	CASSLELPGQKPEKLFF
NA	few	TRBV28	TRBJ2-7	TGTGCCAGCACAAGGGTCGGGGCCGGACTCTACGAGCAGTACTTC	CASTRVGAGLYEQYF
NA	few	TRBV29-1	TRBJ2-3	TGCAGCGAGATAATAGGAGATACGCAGTATTTT	CSEIIGDTQYF
TRBD2	NA	TRBV6-5	TRBJ2-2	TGTGCCAGCAGTTTGCGGGGGTACACCGGGGAGCTGTTTTTT	CASSLRGYTGELFF
NA	NA	TRBV29-1	TRBJ2-7	TGCAGCGTTGAAGATGGCTCCTACAATGAGCAGTACTTC	CSVEDGSYNEQYF
TRBD2	NA	TRBV20-1	TRBJ2-1	TGCAGTGCTAGTAGGGGACTAGCGGGGTACAATGAGCAGTTCTTC	CSASRGLAGYNEQFF
NA	NA	TRBV4-1	TRBJ2-7	TGCGCCAGCAGCCAAGATCCCTCGGACAGCTACGAGCAGTACTTC	CASSQDPSDSYEQYF
TRBD2	few	TRBV3-1	TRBJ2-7	TGTGCCAGCAGCCAAACTAGCGGGAGTGCGTACGAGCAGTACTTC	CASSQTSGSAYEQYF
TRBD1	once	TRBV6-1	TRBJ1-4	TGTGCCAGCAGTGGCGGGACAGGCGCCCCTGGGGCAACTAATGAAAAACTGTTTTTT	CASSGGTGAPGATNEKLFF
TRBD1	NA	TRBV6-2/TRBV6-3	TRBJ2-1	TGTGCCAGCAGGGACCCAGGGGGAAGATCCTACAATGAGCAGTTCTTC	CASRDPGGRSYNEQFF
TRBD1	NA	TRBV4-1	TRBJ2-1	TGCGCCAGCAGCCAAGATGGGACAGGAAGAAACAATGAGCAGTTCTTC	CASSQDGTGRNNEQFF
NA	few	TRBV20-1	TRBJ2-3	TGCAGTGCTAGAGATTCTACAGGGCCCTTCACAGATACGCAGTATTTT	CSARDSTGPFTDTQYF
TRBD1	NA	TRBV28	TRBJ2-5	TGTGCCAGCCTTCAGACAGGGGGAGCAGAGACCCAGTACTTC	CASLQTGGAETQYF
TRBD2	NA	TRBV6-1	TRBJ2-7	TGTGCCAGCACCAGGGAGGGGGCCAACCCTAGCGGGGGGAGCTCCTACGAGCAGTACTTC	CASTREGANPSGGSSYEQYF